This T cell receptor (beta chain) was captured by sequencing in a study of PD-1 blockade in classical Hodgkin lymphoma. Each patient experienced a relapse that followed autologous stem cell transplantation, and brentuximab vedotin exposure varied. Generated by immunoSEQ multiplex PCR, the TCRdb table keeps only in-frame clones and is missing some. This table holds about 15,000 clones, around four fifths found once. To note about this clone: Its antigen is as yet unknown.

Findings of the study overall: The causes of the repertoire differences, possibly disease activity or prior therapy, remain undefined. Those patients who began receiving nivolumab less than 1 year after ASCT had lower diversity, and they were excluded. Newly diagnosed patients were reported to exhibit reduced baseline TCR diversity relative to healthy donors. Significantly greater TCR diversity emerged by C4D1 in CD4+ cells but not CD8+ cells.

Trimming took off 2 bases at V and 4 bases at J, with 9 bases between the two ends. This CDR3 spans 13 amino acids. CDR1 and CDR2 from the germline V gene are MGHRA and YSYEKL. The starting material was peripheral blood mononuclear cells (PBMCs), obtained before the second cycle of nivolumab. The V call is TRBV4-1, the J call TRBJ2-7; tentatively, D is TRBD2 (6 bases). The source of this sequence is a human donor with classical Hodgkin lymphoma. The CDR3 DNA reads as TGCGCCAGCAGCCAACAGGGAGGATACGAGCAGTACTTC. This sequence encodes CASSQQGGYEQYF.